Following are 18 T cell receptor beta chains from one sample sequenced in a study of cytomegalovirus exposure and HLA in healthy donors. Primers included in the PCR were 60 Vbeta and 13 Jbeta primers. Clones were sequenced by immunoSEQ multiplex PCR, and TCRdb holds only the in-frame ones, with some missing. The profile shows some 90,000 clones, around 84% of them singletons. The material sequenced was PBMCs. These receptors were taken from a middle-aged woman in good health and CMV-seronegative.

This clone was observed once. V is TRBV28 and J is TRBJ1-2; tentatively, D is TRBD1 (6 bases). Germline lookup yields CDR1 MDHEN and CDR2 SYDVKM. The CDR3 totals 12 residues. The ends were cut back, 5 bases at V and 6 bases at J, with 10 bases in the middle. CDR3 coding DNA: TGTGCCAGCAGTCCCTACAGGGATGGCTACACCTTC. Translating it yields CASSPYRDGYTF.

This rearrangement joins TRBV13 to TRBJ2-7, with 7 bases matching TRBD2. The junction had 2 bases not matched to a gene; V was cut back by 3 bases and J by 0 bases. This CDR3 is built from 14 residues. The germline V gene has CDR1 PRHDT and CDR2 FYEKMQ (reference sequence). The CDR3 DNA reads as TGTGCCAGCAGCTTGAGCGGGGCCTCCTACGAGCAGTACTTC. Protein: CASSLSGASYEQYF.

CDR3: CASRMGQVNQPQHF. The CDR3 bases are TGTGCCAGCAGGATGGGACAGGTGAATCAGCCCCAGCATTTT. The chain combines TRBV28 with TRBJ1-5, with 8 bases aligning to TRBD1. Losses at the gene ends were 6 bases for V and 4 bases for J; bases not matched to a gene: 5. The CDR3 covers 14 residues. CDR1 is MDHEN, CDR2 SYDVKM, per germline.

This chain uses TRBV7-3 with TRBJ2-5, with 7 bases identical to TRBD1. CDR3 size: 16 residues. V lost 0 bases and J lost 2; bases outside the gene matches: 6. Looked up from germline, CDR1 is SGHTA and CDR2 is FQGTGA. The CDR3 protein is CASSLTGQATQETQYF. CDR3 coding DNA: TGTGCCAGCAGCTTAACTGGACAGGCTACTCAAGAGACCCAGTACTTC.

The chain joins TRBV7-9 to TRBJ1-2; D uncertain. Trimming took off 1 base at V and 7 bases at J, with 10 bases between the two ends. The CDR3 length is 13 residues. Germline V CDR1 and CDR2: SEHNR, FQNEAQ (reference sequence). In nucleotides, the CDR3 is TGTGCCAGCAGCTTAGGTCCAAAGCTTGGCTACACCTTC. Translated: CASSLGPKLGYTF.

V usage is TRBV29-1 and J usage is TRBJ2-7; 7 bases line up with TRBD2. Germline V gene data show CDR1 as SQVTM and CDR2 as ANQGSEA. The CDR3 covers 11 residues. V gave up 6 bases and J gave up 2 bases; unmatched junction bases: 1. The CDR3 nucleotides are TGCAGCGTCCGGGGGGCCTACGAGCAGTACTTC. It codes for CSVRGAYEQYF.

The chain has TRBV5-1 and TRBJ1-4; D unclear. Germline assignment: CDR1 SGHRS and CDR2 YFSETQ. The CDR3 runs to 15 residues. Deletions cut 0 bases from V and 7 bases from J, with 13 bases between. The CDR3 loop reads CASSLGAGLREKLFF. The CDR3 DNA reads TGCGCCAGCAGCTTGGGGGCAGGATTACGTGAAAAACTGTTTTTT.

The J gene is TRBJ2-1, the V gene TRBV7-3, with 11 bases lining up with TRBD2. CDR1 is SGHTA and CDR2 is FQGTGA in the germline V gene. After removal of 4 bases from V and 4 bases from J, the junction contained 12 bases not matched to a gene. The CDR3 is 18 amino acids. Here the CDR3 reads CASSSSPPLAGGYNEQFF. The CDR3 region has the DNA TGTGCCAGCAGCTCATCCCCCCCTCTAGCGGGAGGATACAATGAGCAGTTCTTC. The full variable domain, completed using reference TRBV7-3 and TRBJ2-1, is GAGVSQTPSNKVTEKGKYVELRCDPISGHTALYWYRQSLGQGPEFLIYFQGTGAADDSGLPNDRFFAVRPEGSVSTLKIQRTERGDSAVYLCASSSSPPLAGGYNEQFFGPGTRLTVL.

The chain links TRBV6-1 to TRBJ2-1, with 7 bases aligning to TRBD2. V shed 6 bases, J shed 11 bases, and the junction held 4 bases outside the gene matches. The germline CDR1 and CDR2 sequences are MNHNS and SASEGT. CDR3 length: 11 residues. The CDR3 coding sequence is TGTGCCAGCAGCACTAGCGATAAGCAGTTCTTC. Translating it yields CASSTSDKQFF.

The CDR3 nucleotides read TGCGCCAGCAGCTTGACAGGGCGGGGGTCTGGGGCCAACGTCCTGACTTTC. As protein: CASSLTGRGSGANVLTF. The rearrangement links TRBV5-1 to TRBJ2-6, with a possible D match to TRBD2 (7 bases). The germline V gene has CDR1 SGHRS and CDR2 YFSETQ. The CDR3 has 17 residues. Deletions cut 1 base from V and 1 base from J, with 12 bases between.

V usage is TRBV15 and J usage is TRBJ2-1, with 9 bases identical to TRBD2. Germline V gene sequence: CDR1 LNHNV, CDR2 YYDKDF (reference sequence). This CDR3 spans 14 amino acids. V lost 1 base and J lost 10; bases outside the gene matches: 5. The CDR3 DNA sequence: TGTGCCACCAGCAGAGGCGGGAGGGCCGGAGAGCAGTTCTTC. Protein product: CATSRGGRAGEQFF.

The genes are TRBV28 and TRBJ1-1; D uncertain. CDR1 and CDR2 from the germline V gene are MDHEN and SYDVKM. V lost 2 bases and J lost 1, with 8 bases in between. This CDR3 contains 14 residues. The CDR3 DNA sequence: TGTGCCAGCAGTTTACGTGCGGGGAACACTGAAGCTTTCTTT. It specifies CASSLRAGNTEAFF.

The rearrangement uses TRBV10-1 and TRBJ2-5; 8 bases are shared with TRBD1. The germline V gene has CDR1 WNHNN and CDR2 SYGVQD (reference sequence). J lost 5 bases, V lost 0 bases, and 5 bases had no gene match. The CDR3 covers 15 residues. The CDR3 loop is CASSESRQGRETQYF. The CDR3 nucleotides are TGCGCCAGCAGTGAGTCACGACAGGGGCGGGAGACCCAGTACTTC.

This clone has only one observation. The chain employs TRBV7-2 and TRBJ2-7; 8 positions match TRBD2. The germline gives CDR1 SGHTA, CDR2 FQGNSA. Trimming removed 4 bases from V and 3 bases from J; junction bases left unmatched: 8. The CDR3 covers 15 residues. CDR3 loop: CASSSQGRGVYEQYF. The CDR3, as DNA: TGTGCCAGCAGCTCCCAAGGGCGGGGGGTCTACGAGCAGTACTTC.

This chain joins TRBV6-5 and TRBJ1-1; possible D gene TRBD1, 5 bases. V dropped 0 bases and J dropped 1 base, with 9 bases sitting between them. Germline V gene lookup returns CDR1 MNHEY and CDR2 SVGAGI. The CDR3 sequence is 15 residues long. CDR3 sequence (DNA): TGTGCCAGCAGTTACTCCCCCAGGGCGAACACTGAAGCTTTCTTT. This translates into CASSYSPRANTEAFF.

The CDR3 spells CASSKVPGRCYEQYF. Here the CDR3 DNA reads TGTGCCAGCAGCAAAGTTCCAGGGCGATGCTACGAGCAGTACTTC. This rearrangement joins TRBV21-1 to TRBJ2-7; no DNA check was done on the table's D call, TRBD1. TRBV21-1 is designated a pseudogene. This CDR3 is 15 amino acids long.

This clone was counted a few times. The V call is TRBV6-5, the J call TRBJ2-1; maybe TRBD1 (6 bases). Per germline, CDR1 MNHEY and CDR2 SVGAGI. The CDR3 length is 13 residues. The germline V and J ends were trimmed by 7 bases and 7 bases, with 14 bases remaining between them. CDR3 region: CASTSQGWNEQFF. The CDR3 region has the DNA TGTGCCAGCACCTCTCAGGGGTGGAATGAGCAGTTCTTC.

This clone showed up just once. This chain links TRBV7-3 with TRBJ2-1; tentatively, D is TRBD1 (7 bases). This CDR3 has 16 amino acids. In germline, CDR1 is SGHTA, CDR2 FQGTGA. The V gene lost 0 bases and the J gene lost 7 bases, with 16 bases spanning the gap. Written as DNA, the CDR3 is TGTGCCAGCAGCTTAACGCCACTACAGGGGAGGAATGAGCAGTTCTTC. Protein sequence: CASSLTPLQGRNEQFF.